The 30 T cell receptor beta chains below all came from one sample that was sequenced in a study of blood T cell repertoires in COVID-19. Assay used: immunoSEQ multiplex PCR; TCRdb lists only in-frame clones, some missing. The data hold about 400,000 clones, with more than 80% observed a single time. The sequencing sample was made of peripheral blood. All receptors derive from a man aged 35 to 55 with acute or convalescent COVID-19.

The rearrangement joins TRBV29-1 to TRBJ2-7; 9 positions agree with TRBD1. Germline CDR1 reads SQVTM; CDR2 reads ANQGSEA. The CDR3 is 11 residues long. With V trimmed by 5 bases and J by 7 bases, 3 bases remained unmatched. For the CDR3, the DNA is TGCAGCGTTCCTGGACAGGGGGAGCAGTACTTC. Its protein is CSVPGQGEQYF.

This clone was counted once. The chain carries TRBV28 and TRBJ1-2; no clear D gene. The CDR3 loop spans 13 amino acids. The germline V gene has CDR1 MDHEN and CDR2 SYDVKM. V gave up 6 bases and J gave up 3 bases, with 11 bases separating them. In DNA, the CDR3 is TGTGCCAGCAGACGACCGGCGGACTATGGCTACACCTTC. Protein product: CASRRPADYGYTF.

Here the CDR3 reads CASSIFKTGHLNTEAFF. The DNA for the CDR3 is TGTGCCAGTAGTATCTTTAAGACGGGACATTTGAACACTGAAGCTTTCTTT. The rearrangement joins TRBV19 to TRBJ1-1, with TRBD1 as a possible D gene (6 bases). V lost 3 bases and J 0 bases, leaving 17 bases between the germline ends. This CDR3 spans 17 amino acids. Germline-derived CDR1 and CDR2 are LNHDA and SQIVND (reference sequence). Supplemented by reference TRBV19 and TRBJ1-1, the full variable domain reads DGGITQSPKYLFRKEGQNVTLSCEQNLNHDAMYWYRQDPGQGLRLIYYSQIVNDFQKGDIAEGYSVSREKKESFPLTVTSAQKNPTAFYLCASSIFKTGHLNTEAFFGQGTRLTVV.

This chain joins TRBV7-3 and TRBJ1-4; D gene uncertain. The germline gives CDR1 SGHTA, CDR2 FQGTGA. V lost 3 bases and J lost 0, with 8 bases in between. This CDR3 spans 15 amino acids. Here the CDR3 DNA reads TGTGCCAGCAGCTTTCAGCGACCAACTAATGAAAAACTGTTTTTT. It yields the protein CASSFQRPTNEKLFF.

The chain joins TRBV7-2 to TRBJ2-5; a weak D match, TRBD2 (7 bases). This CDR3 comprises 17 residues. Trimming took off 3 bases at V and 5 bases at J, with 22 bases between the two ends. Germline-derived CDR1 and CDR2 are SGHTA and FQGNSA. CDR3 region: CASSLDRVGRGAETQYF. DNA of the CDR3: TGTGCCAGCAGCTTGGACCGAGTGGGGAGGGGGGCTGAGACCCAGTACTTC.

The chain joins TRBV27 to TRBJ2-3; the match to TRBD1 covers 8 bases. The CDR3 is made up of 18 amino acids. Looked up from germline, CDR1 is MNHEY and CDR2 is SMNVEV (reference sequence). V gave up 6 bases and J gave up 2 bases; unmatched junction bases: 16. The CDR3 is CASSPGQGTLIYTDTQYF. CDR3 bases: TGTGCCAGCAGCCCCGGACAGGGCACCCTGATATACACAGATACGCAGTATTTT.

The J gene is TRBJ2-1, the V gene TRBV7-2; D is undetermined. Between the trimmed V and J ends, which lost 5 bases and 5 bases, there was a span of 10 bases. Germline V gene data show CDR1 as SGHTA and CDR2 as FQGNSA. This CDR3 is built from 13 residues. The CDR3 here is CASSPSTNNEQFF. As DNA, the CDR3 is TGTGCCAGCAGCCCATCTACGAACAATGAGCAGTTCTTC.

This clone was counted between two and nine times. The chain uses TRBV2 and TRBJ2-5; D not certain. Trimming took 6 bases from V and 7 from J, leaving 6 bases between them. Germline values: CDR1 SNHLY, CDR2 FYNNEI. The CDR3 length is 10 residues. Written as DNA, the CDR3 is TGTGCCAGCAGAATATGGACCCAGTACTTC. Translation gives CASRIWTQYF.

The chain carries TRBV19 and TRBJ2-5, with 13 bases fitting TRBD2. Germline CDR1 reads LNHDA; CDR2 reads SQIVND (reference sequence). V lost 4 bases to trimming and J lost 4 bases; unmatched junction nucleotides: 3. CDR3 length equals 15 residues. CDR3 sequence: CASSTGLAGAETQYF. DNA of the CDR3: TGTGCCAGTAGTACCGGACTAGCGGGAGCAGAGACCCAGTACTTC.

The chain links TRBV18 to TRBJ1-2; TRBD1 matches 10 bases. Looked up from germline, CDR1 is KGHSH and CDR2 is LQKENI. V shed 3 bases and J 7 bases; nucleotides not matched to a gene: 5. The CDR3 has 14 amino acids. The DNA of the CDR3 is TGTGCCAGCTCACCCGGGACAGGGGTTTCTGGCTACACCTTC. Residues: CASSPGTGVSGYTF.

This chain uses TRBV28 with TRBJ1-2; the D is unclear. Germline values: CDR1 MDHEN, CDR2 SYDVKM. There are 11 residues in the CDR3. Trimming left V 11 bases short and J 7 bases short, with 14 bases between. The DNA for the CDR3 is TGTGCCCTCCGGGTAGGCCGTGGCTACACCTTC. Its translation is CALRVGRGYTF.

This sequence joins TRBV28 and TRBJ2-7, with D uncertain. Trimming took off 2 bases at V and 6 bases at J, with 11 bases between the two ends. The CDR3 is made up of 13 amino acids. The V gene's germline CDR1 is MDHEN and CDR2 SYDVKM. The CDR3 sequence is CASSLRLVSEQYF. In DNA form, the CDR3 reads TGTGCCAGCAGTTTAAGATTGGTGAGCGAGCAGTACTTC.

The chain couples TRBV28 to TRBJ2-7, with 12 bases identical to TRBD2. The CDR3 totals 15 residues. Germline CDR1 is MDHEN and CDR2 is SYDVKM. V gave up 6 bases and J gave up 2 bases; unmatched junction bases: 5. DNA of the CDR3: TGTGCCAGCAGCCAGACTAGCGGGGGACCCTACGAGCAGTACTTC. Translating gives CASSQTSGGPYEQYF.

The chain recombines TRBV27 with TRBJ2-1, with a tentative D call TRBD2 (7 bases). The CDR3 consists of 16 residues. Germline lookup yields CDR1 MNHEY and CDR2 SMNVEV (reference sequence). Trimming left V 7 bases short and J 3 bases short, with 19 bases between. CDR3 loop: CASTPVQGGYYNEQFF. CDR3 coding DNA: TGTGCCAGCACCCCCGTACAGGGAGGGTACTACAATGAGCAGTTCTTC.

The J gene is TRBJ1-4, the V gene TRBV19; D possibly corresponds to TRBD1 (5 bases). Germline CDR1 and CDR2: LNHDA and SQIVND (reference sequence). Trimming stripped 5 bases from V and 6 bases from J, with 13 bases between. The CDR3 is 14 residues long. CDR3 loop: CASSSSGADEKLFF. The CDR3 bases are TGTGCCAGTAGTTCCTCTGGGGCGGATGAAAAACTGTTTTTT.

The chain couples TRBV18 to TRBJ2-1; 11 nucleotides agree with TRBD2. CDR3 size: 15 residues. V lost 5 bases to trimming and J lost 4 bases; unmatched junction nucleotides: 4. CDR1 is KGHSH and CDR2 is LQKENI in the germline V gene. For the CDR3, the DNA is TGTGCCAGCTCAGGCGGGACTAGCGGTTACAATGAGCAGTTCTTC. Translation: CASSGGTSGYNEQFF.

The chain recombines TRBV19 with TRBJ2-3, with TRBD2 matching 7 bases. The CDR3 runs 17 residues. J lost 1 base, V lost 4 bases, and 11 bases had no gene match. Germline V gene data show CDR1 as LNHDA and CDR2 as SQIVND (reference sequence). The CDR3 spells CASSRGLAGVGTDTQYF. CDR3 sequence (DNA): TGTGCCAGTAGTAGAGGTTTGGCGGGGGTCGGCACAGATACGCAGTATTTT.

The chain recombines TRBV7-3 with TRBJ1-1, with unresolved D. From germline, CDR1 is SGHTA and CDR2 FQGTGA. V was cut by 5 bases and J by 4 bases, with 17 bases left in between. CDR3 length: 15 residues. CDR3 nucleotide sequence: TGTGCCAGCAGCCCACATCCGGGAGCCTCCACTGAAGCTTTCTTT. It yields the protein CASSPHPGASTEAFF.

This clone was seen once. The rearrangement joins TRBV5-1 to TRBJ2-7; 12 bases match TRBD2. V was clipped by 4 bases and J by 2 bases; unmatched bases: 13. There are 18 residues in the CDR3. Germline CDR1 and CDR2: SGHRS and YFSETQ. The CDR3 is CASSPSGGAGFRTYEQYF. In nucleotides, the CDR3 is TGCGCCAGCAGCCCTAGCGGGGGGGCCGGTTTTCGGACCTACGAGCAGTACTTC.

The chain couples TRBV5-1 to TRBJ2-2; 9 bases line up with TRBD1. CDR3 length: 16 amino acids. From germline, CDR1 is SGHRS and CDR2 YFSETQ. V gave up 3 bases and J gave up 4 bases; unmatched junction bases: 7. CDR3: CASSSTGGASTGELFF. As DNA, the CDR3 is TGCGCCAGCAGCTCTACAGGGGGCGCTAGCACCGGGGAGCTGTTTTTT.

The chain couples TRBV5-1 to TRBJ1-1; unclear D gene. CDR3 length equals 14 residues. Germline V gives CDR1 SGHRS, CDR2 YFSETQ. Trimming stripped 4 bases from V and 6 bases from J, with 16 bases between. This chain's CDR3 is CASSPHSPESEAFF. The CDR3 nucleotides are TGCGCCAGCAGCCCACACTCGCCGGAGTCTGAAGCTTTCTTT.

This chain uses TRBV5-5 with TRBJ1-2; possible D gene TRBD1, 5 bases. The V end was cut by 4 bases, the J end by 4 bases, with 11 bases between. Germline values: CDR1 SGHKS, CDR2 YYEKEE (reference sequence). The CDR3 runs to 13 residues. The CDR3 protein is CASSLDSPYGYTF. The CDR3 DNA sequence: TGTGCCAGCAGCCTTGACAGCCCCTATGGCTACACCTTC.

This chain joins TRBV27 and TRBJ2-2, with 8 bases aligning to TRBD2. The CDR3 has 16 residues. The trim removed 2 bases at V and 3 bases at J, leaving 5 bases unmatched. CDR1 is MNHEY, CDR2 SMNVEV, per germline (reference sequence). The CDR3 reads CASSLAASGYTGELFF. For the CDR3, the DNA is TGTGCCAGCAGTTTAGCGGCTAGCGGGTACACCGGGGAGCTGTTTTTT.

The V and J genes are TRBV5-1 and TRBJ2-7; perhaps TRBD2 as D (6 bases). Germline CDR1 reads SGHRS; CDR2 reads YFSETQ. V lost 1 base and J lost 2, with 19 bases in between. CDR3 size: 17 residues. The CDR3 nucleotides read TGCGCCAGCAGCTTGAATGTGGCGGGAAGGGTCCCCTACGAGCAGTACTTC. It translates to CASSLNVAGRVPYEQYF. Combining the CDR3 with reference TRBV5-1 and TRBJ2-7 gives the whole variable domain KAGVTQTPRYLIKTRGQQVTLSCSPISGHRSVSWYQQTPGQGLQFLFEYFSETQRNKGNFPGRFSGRQFSNSRSEMNVSTLELGDSALYLCASSLNVAGRVPYEQYFGPGTRLTVT.

The genes are TRBV5-1 and TRBJ1-1; D unclear. The CDR3 loop spans 15 amino acids. Germline V gene lookup returns CDR1 SGHRS and CDR2 YFSETQ. V was cut by 2 bases and J by 1 base, with 12 bases left in between. CDR3 residues: CASSFRGGENTEAFF. In DNA, the CDR3 is TGCGCCAGCAGCTTTCGTGGCGGGGAGAACACTGAAGCTTTCTTT. The whole variable domain, remainder taken from reference TRBV5-1 and TRBJ1-1, is KAGVTQTPRYLIKTRGQQVTLSCSPISGHRSVSWYQQTPGQGLQFLFEYFSETQRNKGNFPGRFSGRQFSNSRSEMNVSTLELGDSALYLCASSFRGGENTEAFFGQGTRLTVV.

This chain connects TRBV5-5 to TRBJ2-1; D ambiguous. The CDR3 consists of 12 residues. Deletions cut 0 bases from V and 6 bases from J, with 4 bases between. Per the germline V gene, CDR1 is SGHKS and CDR2 is YYEKEE (reference sequence). The CDR3 coding sequence is TGTGCCAGCAGCTTGGCGGGCAATGAGCAGTTCTTC. It translates to CASSLAGNEQFF.

The V call is TRBV7-8, the J call TRBJ1-2, with a tentative D call TRBD1 (5 bases). This CDR3 contains 14 residues. The ends were cut back, 6 bases at V and 10 bases at J, with 21 bases in the middle. From germline, CDR1 is SGHVS and CDR2 FQNEAQ. Written as DNA, the CDR3 is TGTGCCAGCAGGCCTCCCAGGGCGTTCCTTGACTACACCTTC. This sequence encodes CASRPPRAFLDYTF.

The chain joins TRBV11-2 to TRBJ1-2; 7 positions agree with TRBD1. Germline V CDR1 and CDR2: SGHAT, FQNNGV. Trimming took 2 bases from V and 8 from J; bases not matched to a gene: 11. The CDR3 is 15 amino acids. CDR3 DNA: TGTGCCAGCAGCTTAAGGTTGTCAGGGGGAGTAGGCTACACCTTC. This translates into CASSLRLSGGVGYTF. The whole variable domain, remainder taken from reference TRBV11-2 and TRBJ1-2, is EAGVAQSPRYKIIEKRQSVAFWCNPISGHATLYWYQQILGQGPKLLIQFQNNGVVDDSQLPKDRFSAERLKGVDSTLKIQPAKLEDSAVYLCASSLRLSGGVGYTFGSGTRLTVV.

The rearrangement joins TRBV27 to TRBJ1-1; D perhaps matches TRBD1 (6 bases). This CDR3 has 14 residues. Germline V CDR1 and CDR2: MNHEY, SMNVEV (reference sequence). Trimming shortened V by 7 bases and J by 4 bases, and 16 bases separated the two germline ends. In nucleotides, the CDR3 is TGTGCCAGCACCCAGGGCAGGGGAGCCACTGAAGCTTTCTTT. It specifies CASTQGRGATEAFF.

A single count supports this clone. The rearrangement joins TRBV7-2 to TRBJ1-2, with 9 bases aligning to TRBD1. The CDR3 has 11 amino acids. The trim removed 10 bases at V and 5 bases at J, leaving 2 bases unmatched. The V gene's germline CDR1 is SGHTA and CDR2 FQGNSA. CDR3 residues: CATGTGYGYTF. The CDR3 bases are TGTGCCACCGGGACAGGGTATGGCTACACCTTC.